This T cell receptor (beta chain) was captured by sequencing in a study of response to subunit inactivated influenza vaccine. A single record per CDR3 protein comes from TCRdb applying MiXCR to the RT-PCR reads. The sample has more than 550,000 distinct CDR3 sequences, around 11% seen once; the top ten hold approximately 10%. The CDR3 totals 18 residues. Trimming cost V 5 bases and J 1 base; bases outside gene matches: 13. The germline CDR1 and CDR2 sequences are SGHAT and FQDESV (reference sequence). These data are also associated with another study on T cells expressing NK-cell markers. That publication notes: What made the TCR beta cDNA was 5'RACE template switching with UMIs. Alpha-beta TCR T cells were the sole sorting target in several experiments, owing to an anti-gamma-delta TCR antibody. These clonotypes, the leaders elsewhere, also led the CD3+CD56-NKG2C+ fraction in several donors. HCMV specificity of expanded NKG2C+ T cell clones remained unclear.

V is TRBV11-1 and J is TRBJ2-1; TRBD1 agrees at 8 bases. The clonotype was recovered from a man aged 45-65 years who received an inactivated influenza vaccine. The source was PBMCs from blood, collected on the day of vaccination. CDR3: CASSQRQGFIISYNEQFF. As DNA, the CDR3 is TGTGCCAGCAGCCAAAGACAGGGGTTCATCATATCCTACAATGAGCAGTTCTTC.